This T cell receptor beta chain comes out of a study of cytomegalovirus exposure and HLA in healthy donors. Study-level findings and limits: TRBV6-2, TRBV6-3 and some other V segments were unresolvable in 87-base-pair reads. Reportedly, fewer N-insertions than the roughly 700-donor mean appeared in an Asian-associated ancestry cluster in a later analysis. Later, TCR association rates were found to vary by HLA locus, highest for DRB1 and lowest for HLA-C. Rare TCR sequences predominated, though certain public TCRs were found in many donors.

In the PCR, 60 Vbeta and 13 Jbeta primers were used. Clones were read by immunoSEQ multiplex PCR, and TCRdb kept only the in-frame ones, dropping some. The table includes 210,000 or so clones, 70% to 85% detected once. J gave up 3 bases and V 0 bases, and 5 bases lay outside the gene matches. The CDR3 length is 16 residues. CDR1 is LGHNA, CDR2 YNFKEQ, per germline. Turning to this clone: The antigen remains unidentified.

The sequence was obtained from a woman in her thirties or forties in good health and CMV-seronegative. Material: PBMCs. The chain has TRBV4-2 and TRBJ1-5; 7 bases align to TRBD1. CDR3 nucleotides: TGTGCCAGCAGCCAAGATGGAACAGGGGTCAATCAGCCCCAGCATTTT. Protein sequence: CASSQDGTGVNQPQHF.